Described below is a single T cell receptor (beta chain) sequence and its context. What it binds is unknown. Per germline, CDR1 MNHEY and CDR2 SMNVEV (reference sequence). V lost 7 bases to trimming and J lost 3 bases; unmatched junction nucleotides: 11. CDR3 length: 17 amino acids. cDNA synthesis used the whole RNA isolate, giving expressed TCRB sequences. Method: immunoSEQ multiplex PCR; TCRdb's copy keeps in-frame clones and lacks some. Here the sample spans about 620,000 clones, around 15% being singletons. The data were taken from a study of beta chain features in type 1 diabetes. Study-wide points: A closer apparent resemblance between naive, central memory and Treg TCRB repertoires was seen in patients than in healthy donors. Type 1 diabetes patients had fewer VDJ junction insertions and more deletions.

Material for sequencing was naive CD4+ T cells from blood. This sequence originates from a man aged 18-30 years in good health. The chain combines TRBV27 with TRBJ1-4; 10 bases fit TRBD1. The CDR3 nucleotides read TGTGCCAGCACTACCCTGGACAGGGGGATTTCTAATGAAAAACTGTTTTTT. Its protein product is CASTTLDRGISNEKLFF.